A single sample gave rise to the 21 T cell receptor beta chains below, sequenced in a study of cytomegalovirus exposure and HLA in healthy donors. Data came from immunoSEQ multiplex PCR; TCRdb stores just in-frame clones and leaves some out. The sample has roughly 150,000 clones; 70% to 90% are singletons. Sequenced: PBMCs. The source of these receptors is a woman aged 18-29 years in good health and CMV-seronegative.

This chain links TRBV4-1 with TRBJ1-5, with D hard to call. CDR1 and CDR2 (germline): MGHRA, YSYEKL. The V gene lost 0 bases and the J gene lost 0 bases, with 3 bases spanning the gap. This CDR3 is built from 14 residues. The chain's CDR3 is CASSQDSSNQPQHF. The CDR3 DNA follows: TGCGCCAGCAGCCAAGACAGTAGCAATCAGCCCCAGCATTTT.

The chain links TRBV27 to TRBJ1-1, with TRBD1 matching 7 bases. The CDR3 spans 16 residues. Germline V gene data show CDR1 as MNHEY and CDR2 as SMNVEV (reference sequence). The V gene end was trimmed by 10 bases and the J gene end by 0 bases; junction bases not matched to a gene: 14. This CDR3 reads CATTSRGSRVNTEAFF. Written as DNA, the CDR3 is TGTGCCACTACATCCAGGGGGTCGAGGGTGAACACTGAAGCTTTCTTT.

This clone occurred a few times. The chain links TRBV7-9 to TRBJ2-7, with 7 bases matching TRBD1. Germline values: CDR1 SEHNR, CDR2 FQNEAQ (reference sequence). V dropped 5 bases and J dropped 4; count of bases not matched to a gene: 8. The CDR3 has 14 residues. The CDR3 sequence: CASSPRDSRYEQYF. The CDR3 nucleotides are TGTGCCAGCAGCCCCCGGGACAGCCGATACGAGCAGTACTTC.

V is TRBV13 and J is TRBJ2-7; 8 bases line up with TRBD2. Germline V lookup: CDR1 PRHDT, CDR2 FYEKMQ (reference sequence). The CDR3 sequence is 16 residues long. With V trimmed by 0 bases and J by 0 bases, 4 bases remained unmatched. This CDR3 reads CASSLGTAGGSYEQYF. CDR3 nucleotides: TGTGCCAGCAGCTTAGGCACTGCGGGGGGCTCCTACGAGCAGTACTTC.

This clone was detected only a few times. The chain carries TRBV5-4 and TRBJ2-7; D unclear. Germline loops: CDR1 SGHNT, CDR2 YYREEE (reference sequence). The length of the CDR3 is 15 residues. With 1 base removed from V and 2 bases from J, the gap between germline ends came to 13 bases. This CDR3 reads CASSLKAGSTYEQYF. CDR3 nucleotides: TGTGCCAGCAGCTTGAAGGCAGGCTCAACCTACGAGCAGTACTTC. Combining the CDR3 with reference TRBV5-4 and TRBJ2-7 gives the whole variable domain ETGVTQSPTHLIKTRGQQVTLRCSSQSGHNTVSWYQQALGQGPQFIFQYYREEENGRGNFPPRFSGLQFPNYSSELNVNALELDDSALYLCASSLKAGSTYEQYFGPGTRLTVT.

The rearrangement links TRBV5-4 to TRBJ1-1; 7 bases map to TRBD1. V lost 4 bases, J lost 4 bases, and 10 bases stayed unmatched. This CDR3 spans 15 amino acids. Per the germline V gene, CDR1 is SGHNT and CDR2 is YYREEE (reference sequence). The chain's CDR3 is CASSPPPDRRTEAFF. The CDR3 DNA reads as TGTGCCAGCAGCCCGCCCCCGGACAGGCGCACTGAAGCTTTCTTT.

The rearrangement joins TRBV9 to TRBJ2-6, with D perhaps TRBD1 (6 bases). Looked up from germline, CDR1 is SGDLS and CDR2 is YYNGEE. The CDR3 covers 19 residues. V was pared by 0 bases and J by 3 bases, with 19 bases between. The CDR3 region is CASSVEPIGGMYGANVLTF. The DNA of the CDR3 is TGTGCCAGCAGCGTAGAGCCGATTGGGGGCATGTATGGGGCCAACGTCCTGACTTTC.

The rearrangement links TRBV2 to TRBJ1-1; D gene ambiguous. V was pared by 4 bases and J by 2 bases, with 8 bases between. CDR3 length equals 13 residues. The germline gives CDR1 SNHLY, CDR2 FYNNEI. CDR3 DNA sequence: TGTGCCAGCAGTGTGCAGTTTAACACTGAAGCTTTCTTT. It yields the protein CASSVQFNTEAFF.

The CDR3 here is CASSLGPNYGYTF. CDR3 bases: TGTGCCAGCAGCTTAGGGCCCAACTATGGCTACACCTTC. The chain has TRBV7-6 and TRBJ1-2; D unclear. The CDR3 is made up of 13 amino acids. Germline CDR1 SGHVS, CDR2 FNYEAQ. The germline V and J ends were trimmed by 1 base and 2 bases, with 5 bases remaining between them.

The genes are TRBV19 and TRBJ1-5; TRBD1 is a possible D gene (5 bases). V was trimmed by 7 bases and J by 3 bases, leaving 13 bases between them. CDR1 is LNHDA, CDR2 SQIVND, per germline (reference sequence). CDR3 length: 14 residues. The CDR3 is CASTMGQPNQPQHF. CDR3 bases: TGTGCCAGTACCATGGGGCAGCCCAATCAGCCCCAGCATTTT.

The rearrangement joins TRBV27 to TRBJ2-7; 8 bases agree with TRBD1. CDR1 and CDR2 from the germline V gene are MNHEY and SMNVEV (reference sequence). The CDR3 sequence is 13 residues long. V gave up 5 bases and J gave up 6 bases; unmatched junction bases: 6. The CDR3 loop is CASSLGQGVEQYF. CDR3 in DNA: TGTGCCAGCAGTCTCGGACAGGGCGTCGAGCAGTACTTC.

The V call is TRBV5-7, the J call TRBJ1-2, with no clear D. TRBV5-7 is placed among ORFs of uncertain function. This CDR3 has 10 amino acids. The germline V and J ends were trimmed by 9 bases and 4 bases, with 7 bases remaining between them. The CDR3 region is CANRSYGYTF. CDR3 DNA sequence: TGTGCCAATCGTAGCTATGGCTACACCTTC.

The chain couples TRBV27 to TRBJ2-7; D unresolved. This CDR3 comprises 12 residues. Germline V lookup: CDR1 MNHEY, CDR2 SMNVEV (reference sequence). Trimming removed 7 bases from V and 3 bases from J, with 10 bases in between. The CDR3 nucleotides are TGTGCCAGCACCTCCCCACTCTACGAGCAGTACTTC. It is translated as CASTSPLYEQYF.

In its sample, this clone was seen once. The CDR3 loop reads CASSPLLGRPRGDGYTF. The CDR3 nucleotides read TGCGCCAGCAGCCCGCTTCTAGGGCGCCCCCGGGGGGATGGCTACACCTTC. The rearrangement uses TRBV4-1 and TRBJ1-2; the D gene is possibly TRBD1 (5 bases). Germline assignment: CDR1 MGHRA and CDR2 YSYEKL. V gave up 4 bases and J gave up 6 bases, with 24 bases separating them. The length of the CDR3 is 17 residues.

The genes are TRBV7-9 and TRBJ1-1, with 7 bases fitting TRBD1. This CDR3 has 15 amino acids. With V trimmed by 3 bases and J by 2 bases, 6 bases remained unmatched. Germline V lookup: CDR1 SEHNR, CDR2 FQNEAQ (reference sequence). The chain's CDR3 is CASSFPQGVNTEAFF. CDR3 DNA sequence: TGTGCCAGCAGCTTCCCCCAGGGGGTAAACACTGAAGCTTTCTTT.

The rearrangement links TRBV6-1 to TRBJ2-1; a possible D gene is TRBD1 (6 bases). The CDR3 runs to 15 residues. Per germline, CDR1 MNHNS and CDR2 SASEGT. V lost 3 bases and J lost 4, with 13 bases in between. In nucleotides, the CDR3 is TGTGCCAGCAGTGACCAATCCGGGACATACAATGAGCAGTTCTTC. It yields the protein CASSDQSGTYNEQFF.

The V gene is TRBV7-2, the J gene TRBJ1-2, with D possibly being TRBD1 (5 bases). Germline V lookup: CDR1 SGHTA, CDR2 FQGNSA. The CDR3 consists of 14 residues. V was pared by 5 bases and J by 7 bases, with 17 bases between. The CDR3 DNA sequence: TGTGCCAGCAGCCAGGGCCCGGCAGGTCTTGGCTACACCTTC. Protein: CASSQGPAGLGYTF. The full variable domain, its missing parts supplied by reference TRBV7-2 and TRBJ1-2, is GAGVSQSPSNKVTEKGKDVELRCDPISGHTALYWYRQSLGQGLEFLIYFQGNSAPDKSGLPSDRFSAERTGGSVSTLTIQRTQQEDSAVYLCASSQGPAGLGYTFGSGTRLTVV.

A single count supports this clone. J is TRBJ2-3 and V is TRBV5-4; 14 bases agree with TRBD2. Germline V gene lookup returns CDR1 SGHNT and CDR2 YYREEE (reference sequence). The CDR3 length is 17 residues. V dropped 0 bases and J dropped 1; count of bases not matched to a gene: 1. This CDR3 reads CASSLGLAGGGTDTQYF. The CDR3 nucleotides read TGTGCCAGCAGCTTGGGACTAGCGGGGGGGGGCACAGATACGCAGTATTTT.

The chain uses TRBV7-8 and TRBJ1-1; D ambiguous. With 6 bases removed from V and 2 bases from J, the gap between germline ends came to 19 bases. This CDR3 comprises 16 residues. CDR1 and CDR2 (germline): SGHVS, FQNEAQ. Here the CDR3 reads CASSLQVPTANTEAFF. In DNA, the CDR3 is TGTGCCAGCAGTTTGCAGGTACCAACAGCCAACACTGAAGCTTTCTTT.

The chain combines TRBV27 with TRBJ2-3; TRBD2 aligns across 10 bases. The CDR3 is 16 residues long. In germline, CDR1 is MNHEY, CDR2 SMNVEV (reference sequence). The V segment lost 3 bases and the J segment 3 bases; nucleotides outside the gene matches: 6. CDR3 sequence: CASSFGTSVRTDTQYF. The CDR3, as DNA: TGTGCCAGCAGTTTTGGGACTAGCGTCAGAACAGATACGCAGTATTTT.

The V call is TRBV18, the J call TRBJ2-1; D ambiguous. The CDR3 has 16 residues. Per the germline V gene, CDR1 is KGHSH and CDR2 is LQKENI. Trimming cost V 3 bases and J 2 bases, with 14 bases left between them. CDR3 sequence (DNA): TGTGCCAGCTCACCGGAGCACGTCGCAGCCTACAATGAGCAGTTCTTC. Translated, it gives CASSPEHVAAYNEQFF.